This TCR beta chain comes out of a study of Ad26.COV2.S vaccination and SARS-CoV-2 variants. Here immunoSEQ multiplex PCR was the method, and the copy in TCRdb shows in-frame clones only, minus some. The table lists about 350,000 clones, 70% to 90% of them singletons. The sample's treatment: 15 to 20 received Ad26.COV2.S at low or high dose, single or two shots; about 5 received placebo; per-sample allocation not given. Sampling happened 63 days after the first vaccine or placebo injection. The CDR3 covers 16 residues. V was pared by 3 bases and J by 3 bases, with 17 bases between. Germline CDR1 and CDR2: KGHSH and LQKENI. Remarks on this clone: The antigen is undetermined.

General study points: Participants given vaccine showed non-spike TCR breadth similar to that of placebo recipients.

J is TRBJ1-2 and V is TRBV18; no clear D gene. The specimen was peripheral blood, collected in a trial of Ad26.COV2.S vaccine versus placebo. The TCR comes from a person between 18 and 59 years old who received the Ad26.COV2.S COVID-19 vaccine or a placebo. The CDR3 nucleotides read TGTGCCAGCTCACCGGGCCAGGCTGCAATGGACTATGGCTACACCTTC. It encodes CASSPGQAAMDYGYTF.